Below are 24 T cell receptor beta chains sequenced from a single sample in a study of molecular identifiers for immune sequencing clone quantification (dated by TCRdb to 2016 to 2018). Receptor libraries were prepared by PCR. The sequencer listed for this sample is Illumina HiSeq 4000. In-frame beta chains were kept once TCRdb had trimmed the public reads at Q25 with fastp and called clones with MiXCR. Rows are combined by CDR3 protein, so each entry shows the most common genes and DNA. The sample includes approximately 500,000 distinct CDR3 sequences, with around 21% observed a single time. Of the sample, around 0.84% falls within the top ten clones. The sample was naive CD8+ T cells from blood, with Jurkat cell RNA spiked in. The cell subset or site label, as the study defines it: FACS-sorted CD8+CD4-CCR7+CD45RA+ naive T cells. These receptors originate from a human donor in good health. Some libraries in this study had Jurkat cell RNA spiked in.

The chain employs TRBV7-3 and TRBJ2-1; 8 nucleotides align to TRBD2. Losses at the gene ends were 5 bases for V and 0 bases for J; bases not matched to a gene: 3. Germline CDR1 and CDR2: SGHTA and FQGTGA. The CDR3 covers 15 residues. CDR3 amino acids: CASSGGLVSYNEQFF. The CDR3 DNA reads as TGTGCCAGCAGCGGGGGACTAGTCTCCTACAATGAGCAGTTCTTC.

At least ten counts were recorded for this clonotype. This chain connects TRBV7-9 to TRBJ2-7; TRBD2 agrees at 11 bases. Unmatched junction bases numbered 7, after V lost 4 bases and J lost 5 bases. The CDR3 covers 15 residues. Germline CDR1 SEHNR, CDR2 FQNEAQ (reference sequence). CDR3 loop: CASSSAGTSGHEQYF. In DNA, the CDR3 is TGTGCCAGCAGCTCGGCCGGGACTAGCGGCCACGAGCAGTACTTC. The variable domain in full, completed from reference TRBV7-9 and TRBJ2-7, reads DTGVSQNPRHKITKRGQNVTFRCDPISEHNRLYWYRQTLGQGPEFLTYFQNEAQLEKSRLLSDRFSAERPKGSFSTLEIQRTEQGDSAMYLCASSSAGTSGHEQYFGPGTRLTVT.

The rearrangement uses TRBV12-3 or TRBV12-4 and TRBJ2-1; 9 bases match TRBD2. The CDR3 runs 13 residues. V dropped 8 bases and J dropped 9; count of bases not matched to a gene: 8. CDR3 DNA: TGTGCCAGCTTCCTAGCGGGGATTGGTGAGCAGTTCTTC. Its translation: CASFLAGIGEQFF.

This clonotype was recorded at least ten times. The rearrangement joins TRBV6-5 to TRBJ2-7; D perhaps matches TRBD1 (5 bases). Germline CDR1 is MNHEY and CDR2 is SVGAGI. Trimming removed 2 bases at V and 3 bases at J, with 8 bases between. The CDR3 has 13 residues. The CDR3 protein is CASSYGRDYEQYF. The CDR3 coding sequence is TGTGCCAGCAGTTACGGCAGGGACTACGAGCAGTACTTC.

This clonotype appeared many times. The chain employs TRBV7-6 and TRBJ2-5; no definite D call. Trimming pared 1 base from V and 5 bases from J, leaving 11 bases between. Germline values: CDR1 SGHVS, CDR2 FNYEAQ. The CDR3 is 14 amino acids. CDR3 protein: CASSLVRQAETQYF. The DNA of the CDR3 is TGTGCCAGCAGCTTAGTTAGGCAGGCGGAGACCCAGTACTTC.

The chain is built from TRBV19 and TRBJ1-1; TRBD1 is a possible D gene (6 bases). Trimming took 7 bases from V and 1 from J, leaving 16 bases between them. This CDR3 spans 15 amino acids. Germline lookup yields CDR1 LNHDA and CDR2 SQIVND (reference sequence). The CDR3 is CASILERDTNTEAFF. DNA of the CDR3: TGTGCCAGTATCTTGGAAAGGGACACGAACACTGAAGCTTTCTTT.

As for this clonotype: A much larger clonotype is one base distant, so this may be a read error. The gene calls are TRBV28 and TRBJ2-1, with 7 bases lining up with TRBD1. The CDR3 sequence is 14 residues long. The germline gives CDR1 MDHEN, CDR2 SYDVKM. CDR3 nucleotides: TGTGCCAGCTGTTTTAGGGGGCTGAGGAATGAGCAGTTCTTC. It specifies CASCFRGLRNEQFF.

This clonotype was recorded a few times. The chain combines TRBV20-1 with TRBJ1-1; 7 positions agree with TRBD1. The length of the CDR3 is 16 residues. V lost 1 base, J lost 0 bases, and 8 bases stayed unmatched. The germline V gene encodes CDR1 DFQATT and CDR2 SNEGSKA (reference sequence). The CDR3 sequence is CSARVRSTGVNTEAFF. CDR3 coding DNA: TGCAGTGCTAGAGTCCGTTCTACAGGGGTGAACACTGAAGCTTTCTTT.

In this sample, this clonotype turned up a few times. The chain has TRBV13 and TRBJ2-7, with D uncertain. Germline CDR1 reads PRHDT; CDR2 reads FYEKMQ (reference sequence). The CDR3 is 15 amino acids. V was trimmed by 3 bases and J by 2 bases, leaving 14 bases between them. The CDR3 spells CASSFGPSVAYEQYF. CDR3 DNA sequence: TGTGCCAGCAGCTTCGGACCATCTGTGGCCTACGAGCAGTACTTC.

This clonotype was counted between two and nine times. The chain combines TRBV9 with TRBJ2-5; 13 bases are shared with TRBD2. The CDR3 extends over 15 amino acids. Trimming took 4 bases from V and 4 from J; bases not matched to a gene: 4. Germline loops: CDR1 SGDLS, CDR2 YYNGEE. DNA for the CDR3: TGTGCCAGCAGCTCCCGGACTAGCGGGAGAGAGACCCAGTACTTC. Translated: CASSSRTSGRETQYF.

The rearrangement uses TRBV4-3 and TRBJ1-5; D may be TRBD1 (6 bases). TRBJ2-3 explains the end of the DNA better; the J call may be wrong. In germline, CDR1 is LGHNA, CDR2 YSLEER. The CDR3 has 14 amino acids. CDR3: CASSQGTAHQPQYF. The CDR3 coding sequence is TGCGCCAGCAGCCAAGGGACAGCACACCAGCCCCAGTATTTT.

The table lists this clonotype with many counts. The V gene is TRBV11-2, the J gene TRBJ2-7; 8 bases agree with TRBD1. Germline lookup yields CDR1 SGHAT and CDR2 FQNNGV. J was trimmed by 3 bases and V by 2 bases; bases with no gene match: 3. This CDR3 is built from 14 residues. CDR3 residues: CASSLWTGNYEQYF. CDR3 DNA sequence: TGTGCCAGCAGCTTATGGACAGGGAACTACGAGCAGTACTTC.

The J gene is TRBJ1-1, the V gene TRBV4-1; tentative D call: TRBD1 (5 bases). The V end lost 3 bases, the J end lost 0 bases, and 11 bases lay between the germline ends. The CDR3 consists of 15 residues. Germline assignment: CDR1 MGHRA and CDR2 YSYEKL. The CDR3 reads CASSHTGGLNTEAFF. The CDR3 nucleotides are TGCGCCAGCAGCCACACGGGGGGGTTGAACACTGAAGCTTTCTTT.

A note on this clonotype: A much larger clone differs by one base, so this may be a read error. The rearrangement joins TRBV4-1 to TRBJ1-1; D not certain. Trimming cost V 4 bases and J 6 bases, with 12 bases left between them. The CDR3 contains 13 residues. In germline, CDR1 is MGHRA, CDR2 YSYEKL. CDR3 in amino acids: CASSPYGPPEAFF. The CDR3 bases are TGCGCCAGCAGCCCCTACGGGCCCCCTGAAGCTTTCTTT.

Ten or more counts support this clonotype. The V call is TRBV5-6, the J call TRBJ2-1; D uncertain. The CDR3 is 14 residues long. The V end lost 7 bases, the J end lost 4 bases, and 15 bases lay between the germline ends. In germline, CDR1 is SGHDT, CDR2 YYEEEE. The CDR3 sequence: CASVRWPGYNEQFF. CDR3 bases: TGTGCCAGCGTCAGATGGCCCGGATACAATGAGCAGTTCTTC. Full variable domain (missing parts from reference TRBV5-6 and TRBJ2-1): DAGVTQSPTHLIKTRGQQVTLRCSPKSGHDTVSWYQQALGQGPQFIFQYYEEEERQRGNFPDRFSGHQFPNYSSELNVNALLLGDSALYLCASVRWPGYNEQFFGPGTRLTVL.

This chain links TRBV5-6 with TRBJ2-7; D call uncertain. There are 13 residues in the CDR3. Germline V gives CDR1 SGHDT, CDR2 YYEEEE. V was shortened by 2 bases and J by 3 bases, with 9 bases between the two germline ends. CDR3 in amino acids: CASSFQVRYEQYF. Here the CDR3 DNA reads TGTGCCAGCAGCTTCCAGGTGCGCTACGAGCAGTACTTC.

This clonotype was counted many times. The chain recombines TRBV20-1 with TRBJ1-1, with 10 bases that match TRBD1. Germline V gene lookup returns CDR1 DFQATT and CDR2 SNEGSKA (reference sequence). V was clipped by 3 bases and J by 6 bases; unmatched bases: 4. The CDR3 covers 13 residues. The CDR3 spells CSASGTGVPEAFF. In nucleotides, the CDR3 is TGCAGTGCTAGCGGGACAGGGGTTCCTGAAGCTTTCTTT.

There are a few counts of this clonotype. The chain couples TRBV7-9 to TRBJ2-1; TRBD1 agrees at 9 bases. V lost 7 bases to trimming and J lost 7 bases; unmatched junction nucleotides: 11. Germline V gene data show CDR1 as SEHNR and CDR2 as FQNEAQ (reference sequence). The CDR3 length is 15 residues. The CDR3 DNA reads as TGTGCCAGCACCCAGACCGGGACAGGGTTGAATGAGCAGTTCTTC. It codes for CASTQTGTGLNEQFF.

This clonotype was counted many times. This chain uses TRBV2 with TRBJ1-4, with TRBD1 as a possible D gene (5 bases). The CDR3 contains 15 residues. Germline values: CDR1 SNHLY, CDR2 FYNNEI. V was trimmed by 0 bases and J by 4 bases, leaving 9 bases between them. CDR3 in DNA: TGTGCCAGCAGTGAAGCCACAGGTCTTAATGAAAAACTGTTTTTT. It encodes CASSEATGLNEKLFF.

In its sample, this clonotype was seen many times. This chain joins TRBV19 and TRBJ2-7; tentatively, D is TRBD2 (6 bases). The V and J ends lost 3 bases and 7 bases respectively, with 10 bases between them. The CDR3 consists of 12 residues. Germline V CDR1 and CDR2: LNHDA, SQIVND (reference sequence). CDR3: CASSMSGREQYF. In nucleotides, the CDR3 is TGTGCCAGTAGTATGTCGGGGAGGGAGCAGTACTTC.

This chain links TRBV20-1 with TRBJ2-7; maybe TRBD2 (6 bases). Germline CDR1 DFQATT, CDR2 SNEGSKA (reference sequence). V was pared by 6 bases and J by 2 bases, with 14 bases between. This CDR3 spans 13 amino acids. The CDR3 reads CSAVGTRAYEQYF. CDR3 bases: TGCAGTGCGGTCGGGACTCGAGCCTACGAGCAGTACTTC.

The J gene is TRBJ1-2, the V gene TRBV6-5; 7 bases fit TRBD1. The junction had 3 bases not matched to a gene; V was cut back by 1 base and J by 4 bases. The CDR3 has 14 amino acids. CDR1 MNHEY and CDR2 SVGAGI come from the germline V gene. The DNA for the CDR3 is TGTGCCAGCAGTTACTTCGGGACAGCCTATGGCTACACCTTC. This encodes CASSYFGTAYGYTF.

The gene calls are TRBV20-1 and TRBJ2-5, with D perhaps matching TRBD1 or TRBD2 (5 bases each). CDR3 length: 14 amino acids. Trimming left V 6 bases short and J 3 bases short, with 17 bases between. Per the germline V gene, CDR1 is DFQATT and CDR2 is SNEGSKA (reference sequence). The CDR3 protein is CSAEDRDQKETQYF. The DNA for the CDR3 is TGCAGTGCGGAAGACCGGGACCAAAAAGAGACCCAGTACTTC.

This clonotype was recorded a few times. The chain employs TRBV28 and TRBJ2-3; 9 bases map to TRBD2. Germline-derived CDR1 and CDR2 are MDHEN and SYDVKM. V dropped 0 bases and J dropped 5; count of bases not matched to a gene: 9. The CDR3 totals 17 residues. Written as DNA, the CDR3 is TGTGCCAGCAGTTTATGGTTCCAGCGGGAGGTGGGAGATACGCAGTATTTT. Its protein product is CASSLWFQREVGDTQYF. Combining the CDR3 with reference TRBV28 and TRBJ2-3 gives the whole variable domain DVKVTQSSRYLVKRTGEKVFLECVQDMDHENMFWYRQDPGLGLRLIYFSYDVKMKEKGDIPEGYSVSREKKERFSLILESASTNQTSMYLCASSLWFQREVGDTQYFGPGTRLTVL.